The clone carrying this TCR beta chain appeared a single time. These data belong to a study of blood T cell repertoires in COVID-19. As handled by the study authors: Using reference gene primer amplification, nucleated cell counts were estimated. The repertoire was sequenced with immunoSEQ multiplex PCR; TCRdb's copy has only in-frame clones and lacks some. V, J and clone size are taken as reported in that table, and D and trimming were inferred from the DNA itself. The table has about 140,000 clones, more than 60% seen once. This TCR was recovered from a man older than 75 with acute or convalescent COVID-19. The sample was peripheral blood.

The CDR3 sequence is CASSQAAGGWGAFF. The DNA for the CDR3 is TGCGCCAGCAGCCAAGCCGCAGGGGGCTGGGGAGCTTTCTTT. This sequence joins TRBV4-1 and TRBJ1-1; 8 positions agree with TRBD1. This CDR3 comprises 14 residues. V lost 1 base to trimming and J lost 10 bases; unmatched junction nucleotides: 8. CDR1 and CDR2 (germline): MGHRA, YSYEKL.